This T cell receptor (beta chain) was found in a study of PD-1 blockade in classical Hodgkin lymphoma. Overall study: Patients were treated with nivolumab at 3 mg/kg, and this was given intravenously every 2 weeks.

Every patient had relapsed following autologous stem cell transplantation, and cohorts differed in brentuximab vedotin exposure. The data were produced by immunoSEQ multiplex PCR, yet TCRdb's version contains in-frame clones alone and is incomplete. The sample has about 37,000 clones; 76% are singletons. From germline, CDR1 is SGHDN and CDR2 FVKESK. The CDR3 has 13 amino acids. Germline trimming cut 4 bases from V and 5 bases from J; bases unmatched to any gene: 2. Sequencing was performed on peripheral blood mononuclear cells (PBMCs), taken before the second cycle of nivolumab. The chain recombines TRBV14 with TRBJ2-3; 8 bases align to TRBD2. The receptor was isolated from a human donor with classical Hodgkin lymphoma. CDR3 nucleotide sequence: TGTGCCAGCAGCCCCGGGGGGGGAGATACGCAGTATTTT. Amino acids: CASSPGGGDTQYF.